This entry lists 24 T cell receptor beta chains sequenced from one sample in a study of cytomegalovirus exposure and HLA in healthy donors. Primers included in the PCR were 60 Vbeta and 13 Jbeta primers. Clones were read by immunoSEQ multiplex PCR, and TCRdb kept only the in-frame ones, dropping some. The table includes around 94,000 clones, about 88% detected once. The material sequenced was PBMCs. These receptors all come from a man younger than 30 in good health and CMV-seronegative.

CDR3 coding DNA: TGTGCCATCAGCCCAGGGACTAGCGGTACGCAGTACTTC. This codes for CAISPGTSGTQYF. The rearrangement links TRBV10-3 to TRBJ2-7; TRBD2 agrees at 11 bases. After removal of 6 bases from V and 9 bases from J, the junction contained 7 bases not matched to a gene. The length of the CDR3 is 13 residues. Germline V lookup: CDR1 ENHRY, CDR2 SYGVKD.

A word on this clone: This likely comes from a read error, as the CDR3 has no conserved phenylalanine or tryptophan at its end. The V and J genes are TRBV7-9 and TRBJ1-2, with 7 bases fitting TRBD1. The CDR3 covers 16 residues. Germline loops: CDR1 SEHNR, CDR2 FQNEAQ (reference sequence). Unmatched junction bases numbered 10, after V lost 2 bases and J lost 4 bases. Written as DNA, the CDR3 is TGTGCCAGCAGCTTAACCCAGGGGGACCGATCCTATGGCTACACCGTC. Translating gives CASSLTQGDRSYGYTV.

V usage is TRBV29-1 and J usage is TRBJ1-2, with 7 bases that match TRBD1. There are 13 residues in the CDR3. V shed 7 bases and J 7 bases; nucleotides not matched to a gene: 12. CDR1 is SQVTM and CDR2 is ANQGSEA in the germline V gene. The CDR3 spells CSAPRQGESGYTF. The CDR3 DNA follows: TGCAGCGCCCCTAGACAGGGAGAAAGTGGCTACACCTTC.

The chain couples TRBV11-2 to TRBJ1-3; D might be TRBD1 (6 bases). The CDR3 sequence is 17 residues long. Trimming cost V 0 bases and J 4 bases, with 16 bases left between them. The germline gives CDR1 SGHAT, CDR2 FQNNGV. This chain's CDR3 is CASSLDSYRASGNTIYF. As DNA, the CDR3 is TGTGCCAGCAGCTTAGATAGCTACAGGGCCTCAGGAAACACCATATATTTT.

The rearrangement joins TRBV6-5 to TRBJ2-1; a weak D match, TRBD1 (6 bases). From germline, CDR1 is MNHEY and CDR2 SVGAGI. This CDR3 is built from 14 residues. V lost 6 bases and J lost 0, with 9 bases in between. This CDR3 reads CASRRDTSYNEQFF. CDR3 nucleotide sequence: TGTGCCAGCAGGAGGGACACCTCCTACAATGAGCAGTTCTTC.

The chain is built from TRBV19 and TRBJ2-5; 8 positions agree with TRBD1. The CDR3 runs to 14 residues. Trimming at V came to 1 base and at J to 4 bases, leaving 2 bases not matched to a gene. Germline V lookup: CDR1 LNHDA, CDR2 SQIVND (reference sequence). CDR3: CASSIGQGAETQYF. The CDR3 DNA is TGTGCCAGTAGTATAGGGCAGGGGGCAGAGACCCAGTACTTC.

The rearrangement links TRBV7-3 to TRBJ2-1; D remains unclear. Deletions cut 4 bases from V and 8 bases from J, with 18 bases between. The CDR3 has 15 residues. CDR1 and CDR2 from the germline V gene are SGHTA and FQGTGA. Written as DNA, the CDR3 is TGTGCCAGCAGCTCCCAGAGCGTCCGTACGGATGAGCAGTTCTTC. Amino acid sequence: CASSSQSVRTDEQFF.

This clone was observed once. The chain joins TRBV28 to TRBJ1-1; the D is unclear. From germline, CDR1 is MDHEN and CDR2 SYDVKM. V was cut by 5 bases and J by 0 bases, with 13 bases left in between. CDR3 length: 15 residues. For the CDR3, the DNA is TGTGCCAGCAGTGATTCAGCGAGATTGAACACTGAAGCTTTCTTT. This sequence encodes CASSDSARLNTEAFF.

This chain uses TRBV7-9 with TRBJ2-1; the D is unclear. Per germline, CDR1 SEHNR and CDR2 FQNEAQ (reference sequence). The CDR3 consists of 14 residues. Trimming pared 5 bases from V and 9 bases from J, leaving 17 bases between. For the CDR3, the DNA is TGTGCCAGCAGCCCCACGACCCAGGATGGTGAGCAGTTCTTC. Protein: CASSPTTQDGEQFF.

Points on this clone: The same CDR3 also results from other DNA sequences found in this sample. The chain has TRBV30 and TRBJ2-1; 10 bases fit TRBD2. Germline loops: CDR1 GTSNPN, CDR2 SVGIG (reference sequence). The CDR3 is made up of 14 amino acids. V shed 5 bases and J 6 bases; nucleotides not matched to a gene: 7. Written as DNA, the CDR3 is TGTGCCTGGTACCTAGCGGGAGTCGGCAATGAGCAGTTCTTC. Translating gives CAWYLAGVGNEQFF.

This clone was found a few times. CDR3 amino acids: CASSQGFRASNYGYTF. The CDR3 DNA reads as TGCGCCAGCAGCCAAGGGTTTAGAGCTTCTAACTATGGCTACACCTTC. The V and J genes are TRBV4-3 and TRBJ1-2; D not resolved. The germline V and J ends were trimmed by 1 base and 0 bases, with 12 bases remaining between them. The CDR3 is 16 residues long. Germline CDR1 LGHNA, CDR2 YSLEER.

The chain has TRBV7-9 and TRBJ2-7; 10 bases map to TRBD1. V shed 3 bases, J shed 3 bases, and the junction held 2 bases outside the gene matches. The CDR3 has 14 residues. The germline V gene encodes CDR1 SEHNR and CDR2 FQNEAQ (reference sequence). The CDR3 is CASSLGQGFYEQYF. CDR3 DNA sequence: TGTGCCAGCAGCTTGGGACAGGGGTTCTACGAGCAGTACTTC.

J is TRBJ2-7 and V is TRBV27; TRBD2 agrees at 14 bases. Looked up from germline, CDR1 is MNHEY and CDR2 is SMNVEV (reference sequence). CDR3 length equals 15 residues. The V and J ends lost 5 bases and 7 bases, in that order; junction bases with no gene match: 7. Written as DNA, the CDR3 is TGTGCCAGCAGTCCACGACTAGCGGGAGGGCTTGAGCAGTACTTC. Its protein product is CASSPRLAGGLEQYF.

The V and J genes are TRBV9 and TRBJ1-6, with D tentatively TRBD1 (5 bases). There are 16 residues in the CDR3. The germline gives CDR1 SGDLS, CDR2 YYNGEE. Trimming cost V 4 bases and J 4 bases, with 15 bases left between them. In DNA, the CDR3 is TGTGCCAGCAGCCCCCATGACAGTACGTATAATTCACCCCTCCACTTT. Protein: CASSPHDSTYNSPLHF.

A few counts support this clone. The CDR3 reads CASSYDRGLLDYGYTF. CDR3 nucleotide sequence: TGTGCCAGCAGTTACGACAGGGGGCTGTTGGACTATGGCTACACCTTC. The chain is built from TRBV6-6 and TRBJ1-2; 10 bases align to TRBD1. The V segment lost 2 bases and the J segment 3 bases; nucleotides outside the gene matches: 6. The CDR3 loop spans 16 amino acids. Germline-derived CDR1 and CDR2 are MNHNY and SVGAGI (reference sequence).

This rearrangement joins TRBV5-3 to TRBJ1-1; the match to TRBD1 covers 8 bases. TRBV5-3 is an open reading frame, and its role is uncertain. The junction had 8 bases not matched to a gene; V was cut back by 4 bases and J by 6 bases. The CDR3 covers 14 residues. CDR3 nucleotides: TGTGCCAGAAGCACGAGACAGGGGAGCGCTGAAGCTTTCTTT. Its protein product is CARSTRQGSAEAFF.

V usage is TRBV27 and J usage is TRBJ2-1; TRBD2 agrees at 11 bases. The V segment lost 7 bases and the J segment 9 bases; nucleotides outside the gene matches: 14. Per the germline V gene, CDR1 is MNHEY and CDR2 is SMNVEV (reference sequence). This CDR3 is built from 16 residues. In DNA, the CDR3 is TGTGCCAGCAAAAACCTGGGTAGCGGGGGGGATAGTGAGCAGTTCTTC. This sequence encodes CASKNLGSGGDSEQFF.

For the CDR3, the DNA is TGTGCCAGCAGTGGTCGAGCGGGAGCGAGCAATGAGCAGTTCTTC. Translation gives CASSGRAGASNEQFF. V and J are TRBV2 and TRBJ2-1, with 8 bases that match TRBD2. The CDR3 runs to 15 residues. CDR1 is SNHLY, CDR2 FYNNEI, per germline. V was clipped by 4 bases and J by 6 bases; unmatched bases: 8.

This clone appeared a single time. V and J are TRBV10-2 and TRBJ1-1, with D possibly TRBD1 on 6 matching bases. V lost 6 bases and J lost 8, with 13 bases in between. CDR1 and CDR2 (germline): WSHSY, SAAADI. The CDR3 is 12 residues long. CDR3 nucleotide sequence: TGCGCCAGCAGATACGGACAGACCGAAGCTTTCTTT. Amino acids: CASRYGQTEAFF.

This rearrangement joins TRBV7-9 to TRBJ2-1; TRBD2 agrees at 8 bases. The germline V gene encodes CDR1 SEHNR and CDR2 FQNEAQ (reference sequence). V dropped 5 bases and J dropped 2; count of bases not matched to a gene: 11. The CDR3 has 17 amino acids. The CDR3 DNA is TGTGCCAGCAGCCCCGTCGGGGGGGGAGGGCCCTACAATGAGCAGTTCTTC. As protein: CASSPVGGGGPYNEQFF.

This chain uses TRBV7-3 with TRBJ1-1, with 11 bases lining up with TRBD1. Trimming cost V 6 bases and J 5 bases; bases outside gene matches: 8. The CDR3 extends over 15 amino acids. Germline V gene sequence: CDR1 SGHTA, CDR2 FQGTGA. CDR3 in DNA: TGTGCCAGCAGGGCGGACAGGGGGCGAGGTACTGAAGCTTTCTTT. Translated: CASRADRGRGTEAFF.

The rearrangement links TRBV5-1 to TRBJ2-2; TRBD2 matches at 8 bases. From germline, CDR1 is SGHRS and CDR2 YFSETQ. The CDR3 runs 16 residues. The V and J ends lost 0 bases and 4 bases, in that order; junction bases with no gene match: 5. For the CDR3, the DNA is TGCGCCAGCAGCTTGGTTAGCGGGACGGGCACCGGGGAGCTGTTTTTT. The encoded protein is CASSLVSGTGTGELFF.

The rearrangement joins TRBV15 to TRBJ1-2; the match to TRBD1 covers 9 bases. The ends lost 5 bases at V and 6 bases at J; junction bases unmatched: 7. Germline V CDR1 and CDR2: LNHNV, YYDKDF (reference sequence). This CDR3 region has 14 residues. The CDR3 nucleotides are TGTGCCACCAGCCGTGACAGGGGGAAAGATGGCTACACCTTC. Amino acid sequence: CATSRDRGKDGYTF.

The chain uses TRBV27 and TRBJ2-7; 9 bases map to TRBD1. Germline trimming cut 6 bases from V and 3 bases from J; bases unmatched to any gene: 9. This CDR3 spans 15 amino acids. Germline V CDR1 and CDR2: MNHEY, SMNVEV (reference sequence). DNA of the CDR3: TGTGCCAGCAGGGGCTCGGACAGGGGAATCTACGAGCAGTACTTC. This sequence encodes CASRGSDRGIYEQYF.